This T cell receptor beta chain was sequenced for a study of shared clonotypes between healthy human individuals. Study context: The cohort comprised a couple of women and a few men. Their ages spanned 18 to 49 years.

Assay runs were performed at deep level. The authors distributed each subset's genomic DNA evenly over several immunoSEQ plates. As handled by the study authors: Owing to the provision of junction-only sequences devoid of quality scores by immunoSEQ, filtering differed. Data came from immunoSEQ multiplex PCR; TCRdb stores just in-frame clones and leaves some out. V, J and clone size were drawn from that table, and D and trimming were deduced from the DNA. The sample lists roughly 500,000 clones, about 72% occurring once. The CDR3 has 14 residues. Germline CDR1 reads MGHRA; CDR2 reads YSYEKL. The V segment lost 5 bases and the J segment 3 bases; nucleotides outside the gene matches: 3.

The sequence was collected from a woman between 35 and 50 years old in good health. Some clones in this sample may be carry-over from other donors' samples. The chain combines TRBV4-1 with TRBJ1-1; 10 nucleotides line up with TRBD1. Sequencing was carried out using PBMCs. The CDR3 DNA reads TGCGCCAGCAGCAGAGGGACAGGGGACACTGAAGCTTTCTTT. Its protein product is CASSRGTGDTEAFF.